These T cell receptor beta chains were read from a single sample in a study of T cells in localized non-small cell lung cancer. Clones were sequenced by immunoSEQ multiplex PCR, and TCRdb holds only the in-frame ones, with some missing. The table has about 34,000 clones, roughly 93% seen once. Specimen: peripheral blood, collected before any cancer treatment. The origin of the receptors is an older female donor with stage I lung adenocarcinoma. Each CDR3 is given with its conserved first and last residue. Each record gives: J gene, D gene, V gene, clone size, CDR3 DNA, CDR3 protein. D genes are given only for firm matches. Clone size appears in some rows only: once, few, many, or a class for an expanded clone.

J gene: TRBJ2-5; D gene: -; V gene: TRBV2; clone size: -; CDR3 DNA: TGTGCCACGGGTCGCTATATGGGGGAGACCCAGTACTTC; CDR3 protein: CATGRYMGETQYF
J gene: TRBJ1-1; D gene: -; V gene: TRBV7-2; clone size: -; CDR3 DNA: TGTGCCAGCAGCGCCATTATGAACACTGAAGCTTTCTTT; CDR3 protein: CASSAIMNTEAFF
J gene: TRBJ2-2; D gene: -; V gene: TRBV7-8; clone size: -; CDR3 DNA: TGTGCCAGCAGCAACCTCGCAGGGGTCGGGGACACCGGGGAGCTGTTTTTT; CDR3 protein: CASSNLAGVGDTGELFF
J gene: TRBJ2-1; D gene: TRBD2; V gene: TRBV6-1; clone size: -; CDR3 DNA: TGTGCCAGCAGTGGAGGGACTAGCTGGGTAGATGAGCAGTTCTTC; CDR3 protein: CASSGGTSWVDEQFF
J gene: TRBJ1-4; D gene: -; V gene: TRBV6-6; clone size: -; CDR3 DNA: TGTGCCAGCAGGGACGGGGGAATAGGCGAAAAACTGTTTTTT; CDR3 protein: CASRDGGIGEKLFF
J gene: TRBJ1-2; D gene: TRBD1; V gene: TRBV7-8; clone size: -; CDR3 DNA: TGTGCCAGCAGCAACTCCGGGACAGGGGGCGGTGGCTACACCTTC; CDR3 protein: CASSNSGTGGGGYTF
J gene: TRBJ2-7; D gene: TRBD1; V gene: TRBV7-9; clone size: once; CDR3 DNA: TGTGCCAGCAGCTTAGGGGACAGTTTAATTGGCTACGAGCAGTACTTC; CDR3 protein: CASSLGDSLIGYEQYF
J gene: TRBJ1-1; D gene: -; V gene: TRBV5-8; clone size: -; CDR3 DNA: TGTGCCAGCAGCTTAAGGGGCGCGGGGAACACTGAAGCTTTCTTT; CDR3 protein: CASSLRGAGNTEAFF
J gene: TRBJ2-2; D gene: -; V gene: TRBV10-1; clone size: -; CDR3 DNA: TGCGCCAGCAGTGATGGTAGGGAGGACACCGGGGAGCTGTTTTTT; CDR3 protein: CASSDGREDTGELFF
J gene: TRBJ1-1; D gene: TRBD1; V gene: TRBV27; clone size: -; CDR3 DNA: TGTGCCAGCAGTCCACAGGGGGGTGTAACTGAAGCTTTCTTT; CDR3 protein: CASSPQGGVTEAFF
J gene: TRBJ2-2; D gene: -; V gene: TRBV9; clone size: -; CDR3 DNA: TGTGCCAGCAGCACTTCCACCGGGGAGCTGTTTTTT; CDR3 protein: CASSTSTGELFF
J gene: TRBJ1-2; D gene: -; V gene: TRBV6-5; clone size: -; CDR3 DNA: TGTGCCAGCAGTTACTCAGTCGAGAGTAACTATGGCTACACCTTC; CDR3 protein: CASSYSVESNYGYTF
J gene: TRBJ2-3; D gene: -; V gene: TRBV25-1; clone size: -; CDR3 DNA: TGTGCCAGCAGTGAATATAGGCTAGCAAGGATAGATACGCAGTATTTT; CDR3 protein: CASSEYRLARIDTQYF
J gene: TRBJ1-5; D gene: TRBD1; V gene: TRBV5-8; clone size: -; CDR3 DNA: TGTGCCAGCAGCTTCGGACAGGGCGTCAATCAGCCCCAGCATTTT; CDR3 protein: CASSFGQGVNQPQHF
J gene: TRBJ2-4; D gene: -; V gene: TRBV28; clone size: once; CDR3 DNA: TGTGCCAGCAGCTCCGGCGGACAGAGAGCGTACTTC; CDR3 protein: CASSSGGQRAYF
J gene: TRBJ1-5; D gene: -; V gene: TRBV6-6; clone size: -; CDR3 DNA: TGTGCCAGCAGGGGGAGGGACAAATACAATCAGCCCCAGCATTTT; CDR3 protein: CASRGRDKYNQPQHF
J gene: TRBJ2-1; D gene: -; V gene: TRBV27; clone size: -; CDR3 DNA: TGTGCCAGCAGTCCAGGGGGGTCCTACAATGAGCAGTTCTTC; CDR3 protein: CASSPGGSYNEQFF
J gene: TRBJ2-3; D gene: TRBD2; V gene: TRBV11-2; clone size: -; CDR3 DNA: TGTGCCAGCAGCTCCCTAGCGGGGAGCACAGATACGCAGTATTTT; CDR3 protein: CASSSLAGSTDTQYF
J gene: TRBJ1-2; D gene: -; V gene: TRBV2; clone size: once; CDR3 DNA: TGTGCCAGCAGTGAACAGGGGAACTATGGCTACACCTTC; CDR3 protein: CASSEQGNYGYTF
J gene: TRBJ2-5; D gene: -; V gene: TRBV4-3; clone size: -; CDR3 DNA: TGCGCCAGCAGCCAATCGGGTTTGGACCGTAAGGGGGAGACCCAGTACTTC; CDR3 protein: CASSQSGLDRKGETQYF
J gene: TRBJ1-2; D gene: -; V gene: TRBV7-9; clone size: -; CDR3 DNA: TGTGCCAGCAGCCCGCAAGACTCCCCGGGCTATGGCTACACCTTC; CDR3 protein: CASSPQDSPGYGYTF
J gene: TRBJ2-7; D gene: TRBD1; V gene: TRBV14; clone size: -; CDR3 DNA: TGTGCCAGCAGCCGGACAGGGGTCGAGCAGTACTTC; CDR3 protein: CASSRTGVEQYF
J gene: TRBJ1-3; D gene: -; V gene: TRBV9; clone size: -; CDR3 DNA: TGTGCCAGCAGCGTAGATGGTAGCTCTGGAAACACCATATATTTT; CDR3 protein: CASSVDGSSGNTIYF
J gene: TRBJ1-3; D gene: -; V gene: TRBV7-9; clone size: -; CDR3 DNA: TGTGCCAGCAGCTTAAGTAGAGGGGTTGGAAACACCATATATTTT; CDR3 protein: CASSLSRGVGNTIYF
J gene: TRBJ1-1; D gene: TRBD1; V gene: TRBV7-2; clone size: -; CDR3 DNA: TGTGCCAGCAGCTTGTTTGGGACAGGGGCTTTCTTT; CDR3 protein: CASSLFGTGAFF
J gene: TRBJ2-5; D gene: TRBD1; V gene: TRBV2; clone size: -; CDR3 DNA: TGTGCCAGCAGTGATCCCGCCGGGACAGGGCCAGAGACCCAGTACTTC; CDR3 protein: CASSDPAGTGPETQYF
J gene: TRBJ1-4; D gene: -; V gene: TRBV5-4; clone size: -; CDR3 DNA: TGTGCCAGCAGCGTCACATTACAGGGACCTAATGAAAAACTGTTTTTT; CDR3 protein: CASSVTLQGPNEKLFF
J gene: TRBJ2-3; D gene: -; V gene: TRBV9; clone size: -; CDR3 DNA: TGTGCCAGCAGCTACGACAGCCACTACACAGATACGCAGTATTTT; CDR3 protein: CASSYDSHYTDTQYF
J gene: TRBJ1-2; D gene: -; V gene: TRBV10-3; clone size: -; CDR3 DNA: TGTGCCATCGTGGGACTCAGCGGGACACAAACCTATGGCTACACCTTC; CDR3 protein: CAIVGLSGTQTYGYTF
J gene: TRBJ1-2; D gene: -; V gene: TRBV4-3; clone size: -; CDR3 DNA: TGCGCCAGCAGCCAAGATCTGCTCGGTGGCTACACCTTC; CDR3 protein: CASSQDLLGGYTF
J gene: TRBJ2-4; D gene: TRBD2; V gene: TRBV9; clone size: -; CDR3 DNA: TGTGCCAGCAGCCCGCCGTCGGCGGGGGGGCCGGCCAAAAACATTCAGTACTTC; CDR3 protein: CASSPPSAGGPAKNIQYF
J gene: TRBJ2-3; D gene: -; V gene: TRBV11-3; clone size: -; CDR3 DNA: TGTGCCAGCAGCTGGGGGGCAGATACGCAGTATTTT; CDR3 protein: CASSWGADTQYF
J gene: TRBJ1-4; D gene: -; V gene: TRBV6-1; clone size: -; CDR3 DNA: TGTGCCAGCAGTGAAGGCCCCGGTCTTAATGAAAAACTGTTTTTT; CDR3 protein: CASSEGPGLNEKLFF
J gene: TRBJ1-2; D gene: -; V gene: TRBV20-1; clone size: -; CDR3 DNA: TGCAGTGCTAGAGTGGCAGAGGGCTACACCTTC; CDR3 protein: CSARVAEGYTF
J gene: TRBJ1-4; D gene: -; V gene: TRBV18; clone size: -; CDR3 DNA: TGTGCCAGCTCCCCTCGCCCCTTGAAGGGTACTAATGAAAAACTGTTTTTT; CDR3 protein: CASSPRPLKGTNEKLFF
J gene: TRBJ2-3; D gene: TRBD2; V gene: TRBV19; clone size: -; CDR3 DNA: TGTGCCAGTAGTCCCGAGCGGGAAGGCACAGATACGCAGTATTTT; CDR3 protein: CASSPEREGTDTQYF
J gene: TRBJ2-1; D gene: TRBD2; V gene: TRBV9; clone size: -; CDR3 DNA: TGTGCCAGCAGAGGACTAGCGGGAGGTTCTAAGGACAATGAGCAGTTCTTC; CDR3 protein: CASRGLAGGSKDNEQFF